Only a few counts were recorded for the clone carrying this T cell receptor (beta chain). TRAV- and TRBV-specific primers, spanning alpha and beta chains, primed first-strand cDNA. With a V-primer adapter and a constant-region primer, TCRs were amplified for about 20 PCR cycles. Each CDR3 protein gets one entry after TCRdb re-called the reads with MiXCR. Among 8,500 to 10,000 distinct CDR3 sequences, about 41% were seen once, and the ten largest hold roughly 5.2%. The data are from a study of low-dose radiotherapy and immunotherapy resistance in tumors. Trimming left V 6 bases short and J 6 bases short, with 12 bases between. CDR1 and CDR2 from the germline V gene are SGHRS and YFSETQ. This CDR3 is 13 amino acids long.

The clonotype originates from a human donor with advanced metastatic prostate, ovarian, gallbladder or colorectal cancer (not recorded which). This table probably holds off-target reads from a library built for another chain. This chain connects TRBV5-1 to TRBJ2-2; perhaps TRBD2 as D (6 bases). CDR3 residues: CASIGEVAGELFF. The CDR3 region has the DNA TGCGCCAGCATCGGGGAGGTCGCCGGGGAGCTGTTTTTT.